These 21 T cell receptor beta chains came from one sample sequenced in a study of blood T cell repertoires in COVID-19. The data were produced by immunoSEQ multiplex PCR, yet TCRdb's version contains in-frame clones alone and is incomplete. This table has 300,000 to 450,000 clones, about 88% appearing once. The sample comprised PBMCs or T cells enriched from blood (not recorded which). The receptors shown here come from a woman in her 30s who had recovered from COVID-19.

This clone has a single count. The sample carries other DNA sequences with the same CDR3. This chain connects TRBV5-4 to TRBJ2-3; D unclear. Per germline, CDR1 SGHNT and CDR2 YYREEE (reference sequence). The CDR3 extends over 13 amino acids. The V end was cut by 4 bases, the J end by 1 base, with 7 bases between. The CDR3 here is CASSPSRTDTQYF. DNA of the CDR3: TGTGCCAGCAGCCCCTCCCGCACAGATACGCAGTATTTT.

This clone has just a few counts. V is TRBV30 and J is TRBJ2-2; 7 bases line up with TRBD1. The CDR3 spans 13 residues. Trimming at V came to 6 bases and at J to 7 bases, leaving 8 bases not matched to a gene. Germline V gives CDR1 GTSNPN, CDR2 SVGIG (reference sequence). In DNA form, the CDR3 reads TGTGCCTGCCGACAGGGTGGGAGCGGGGAGCTGTTTTTT. It encodes CACRQGGSGELFF.

CDR3 bases: TGTGCCAGCAGACGGCTAGCGGGGACCAGCTCCTACAATGAGCAGTTCTTC. The encoded protein is CASRRLAGTSSYNEQFF. The chain combines TRBV27 with TRBJ2-1; 9 nucleotides match TRBD2. Germline CDR1 is MNHEY and CDR2 is SMNVEV (reference sequence). The CDR3 extends over 17 amino acids. Trimming removed 6 bases from V and 0 bases from J; junction bases left unmatched: 9.

V usage is TRBV6-5 and J usage is TRBJ2-1, with 7 nucleotides matching TRBD1. The J segment lost 5 bases and the V segment lost 5 bases, leaving 6 bases of the junction unmatched. CDR3 length: 14 residues. Germline V gene data show CDR1 as MNHEY and CDR2 as SVGAGI. This CDR3 is CASSRQGQNNEQFF. In DNA, the CDR3 is TGTGCCAGCAGTAGACAGGGTCAAAACAATGAGCAGTTCTTC.

The DNA of the CDR3 is TGTGCCTGGAGTGGGACAGGGTATCCTAATGAAAAACTGTTTTTT. Translation: CAWSGTGYPNEKLFF. J is TRBJ1-4 and V is TRBV30; 8 positions match TRBD1. With V trimmed by 1 base and J by 3 bases, 4 bases remained unmatched. Germline V lookup: CDR1 GTSNPN, CDR2 SVGIG (reference sequence). The CDR3 totals 15 residues.

V is TRBV30 and J is TRBJ2-3; D perhaps matches TRBD2 (6 bases). Germline assignment: CDR1 GTSNPN and CDR2 SVGIG (reference sequence). There are 16 residues in the CDR3. Trimming took 1 base from V and 2 from J, leaving 16 bases between them. The CDR3 sequence: CAWSGLGGDYTDTQYF. Here the CDR3 DNA reads TGTGCCTGGAGTGGACTAGGAGGCGACTACACAGATACGCAGTATTTT. The variable domain in full, with the rest retrieved from reference TRBV30 and TRBJ2-3, is SQTIHQWPATLVQPVGSPLSLECTVEGTSNPNLYWYRQAAGRGLQLLFYSVGIGQISSEVPQNLSASRPQDRQFILSSKKLLLSDSGFYLCAWSGLGGDYTDTQYFGPGTRLTVL.

The rearrangement uses TRBV11-2 and TRBJ2-7; 11 bases agree with TRBD2. Trimming cost V 5 bases and J 5 bases; bases outside gene matches: 11. Germline CDR1 reads SGHAT; CDR2 reads FQNNGV. The CDR3 runs 16 residues. DNA of the CDR3: TGTGCCAGCAGCCCAAGACTAGCGGGGACTCCTAACGAGCAGTACTTC. Its translation is CASSPRLAGTPNEQYF.

The V call is TRBV4-1, the J call TRBJ2-7, with D perhaps TRBD2 (6 bases). Germline V gene data show CDR1 as MGHRA and CDR2 as YSYEKL. V was trimmed by 0 bases and J by 1 base, leaving 19 bases between them. The CDR3 has 18 amino acids. CDR3 in amino acids: CASSQEAARGTISYEQYF. CDR3 nucleotide sequence: TGCGCCAGCAGCCAAGAGGCCGCGCGGGGCACTATATCCTACGAGCAGTACTTC.

V gene TRBV5-6 combines with J gene TRBJ2-5; 15 bases align to TRBD2. The germline CDR1 and CDR2 sequences are SGHDT and YYEEEE. The trim removed 4 bases at V and 4 bases at J, leaving 2 bases unmatched. This CDR3 region has 15 residues. The CDR3 spells CASSRGLAGGETQYF. The CDR3 DNA reads as TGTGCCAGCAGCCGGGGACTAGCGGGGGGAGAGACCCAGTACTTC.

The chain couples TRBV6-6 to TRBJ2-7; no reliable D call. V lost 2 bases and J 1 base, leaving 9 bases between the germline ends. The CDR3 length is 14 residues. Germline lookup yields CDR1 MNHNY and CDR2 SVGAGI (reference sequence). The CDR3 loop is CASSYGHLSYEQYF. The DNA of the CDR3 is TGTGCCAGCAGTTACGGCCATCTTTCCTACGAGCAGTACTTC.

V usage is TRBV30 and J usage is TRBJ1-2, with D hard to call. The CDR3 is 14 amino acids. V was trimmed by 0 bases and J by 7 bases, leaving 15 bases between them. CDR1 and CDR2 from the germline V gene are GTSNPN and SVGIG (reference sequence). The CDR3 coding sequence is TGTGCCTGGAGTGTAGTCAGCCAGGTTCGTGGCTACACCTTC. The encoded protein is CAWSVVSQVRGYTF.

J is TRBJ2-2 and V is TRBV7-9; D is possibly TRBD2 (5 bases). V lost 6 bases and J 9 bases, leaving 20 bases between the germline ends. This CDR3 is 15 amino acids long. Germline CDR1 SEHNR, CDR2 FQNEAQ (reference sequence). The CDR3 loop is CASRREEGQSRELFF. The DNA of the CDR3 is TGTGCCAGCAGACGCGAAGAGGGCCAATCCCGGGAGCTGTTTTTT.

The gene calls are TRBV9 and TRBJ1-3, with D possibly matching TRBD1 (6 bases). Trimming shortened V by 0 bases and J by 3 bases, and 10 bases separated the two germline ends. This CDR3 has 15 residues. Germline CDR1 and CDR2: SGDLS and YYNGEE. In DNA, the CDR3 is TGTGCCAGCAGCGTAGGAGTAGGGGGTGGAAACACCATATATTTT. As protein: CASSVGVGGGNTIYF.

The chain uses TRBV14 and TRBJ2-7; D gene ambiguous. V lost 0 bases, J lost 4 bases, and 7 bases lay in between. The germline V gene encodes CDR1 SGHDN and CDR2 FVKESK. The CDR3 length is 13 residues. CDR3 sequence: CASSQDLSYEQYF. The CDR3 nucleotides read TGTGCCAGCAGCCAAGATCTTTCTTACGAGCAGTACTTC.

The CDR3: CAGTRGDFYEQYF. CDR3 coding DNA: TGTGCCGGCACCCGGGGAGACTTCTACGAGCAGTACTTC. This chain uses TRBV2 with TRBJ2-7, with TRBD2 as a possible D gene (5 bases). The germline V and J ends were trimmed by 11 bases and 3 bases, with 17 bases remaining between them. Germline V gives CDR1 SNHLY, CDR2 FYNNEI. This CDR3 contains 13 residues.

The gene calls are TRBV2 and TRBJ2-1; maybe TRBD1 (6 bases). CDR3 length: 15 residues. V lost 3 bases to trimming and J lost 0 bases, with 9 bases between them. From germline, CDR1 is SNHLY and CDR2 FYNNEI. CDR3 residues: CASSEGASSYNEQFF. The CDR3 DNA reads as TGTGCCAGCAGTGAGGGGGCCAGCTCCTACAATGAGCAGTTCTTC.

The chain uses TRBV7-6 and TRBJ2-1, with D possibly being TRBD2 (5 bases). The CDR3 runs 15 residues. Germline V CDR1 and CDR2: SGHVS, FNYEAQ. V gave up 2 bases and J gave up 2 bases, with 10 bases separating them. The CDR3 here is CASSLSGSPYNEQFF. In DNA, the CDR3 is TGTGCCAGCAGCTTATCGGGGTCACCCTACAATGAGCAGTTCTTC.

The rearrangement uses TRBV24-1 and TRBJ1-6; D is uncertain. V was trimmed by 5 bases and J by 10 bases, leaving 14 bases between them. Germline V CDR1 and CDR2: KGHDR, SFDVKD. The CDR3 sequence is 14 residues long. In nucleotides, the CDR3 is TGTGCCACCAGTGGCCCGACTAGTGGCTCACCCCTCCACTTT. This gives the protein CATSGPTSGSPLHF.

This chain joins TRBV5-6 and TRBJ1-2; D is undetermined. Germline V lookup: CDR1 SGHDT, CDR2 YYEEEE. Trimming shortened V by 0 bases and J by 5 bases, and 14 bases separated the two germline ends. The CDR3 is made up of 15 amino acids. The CDR3 here is CASSLAAGPSYGYTF. DNA for the CDR3: TGTGCCAGCAGCTTGGCGGCTGGGCCCTCTTATGGCTACACCTTC.

This clone was seen a single time. CDR3 DNA: TGTGCCAGCAGCTTAGTTTCCGGGACAGGGGGTTCACCCCTCCACTTT. As protein: CASSLVSGTGGSPLHF. The genes are TRBV7-2 and TRBJ1-6; TRBD1 matches 11 bases. The CDR3 is 16 residues long. Germline V gives CDR1 SGHTA, CDR2 FQGNSA. J gave up 9 bases and V 1 base, and 5 bases lay outside the gene matches.

The chain employs TRBV13 and TRBJ2-5; 7 bases fit TRBD1. V shed 9 bases and J 5 bases; nucleotides not matched to a gene: 12. The CDR3 is made up of 14 amino acids. The germline V gene has CDR1 PRHDT and CDR2 FYEKMQ (reference sequence). DNA of the CDR3: TGTGCCAGTCGCACGCAGGGGGATAGGGAGACCCAGTACTTC. It encodes CASRTQGDRETQYF.